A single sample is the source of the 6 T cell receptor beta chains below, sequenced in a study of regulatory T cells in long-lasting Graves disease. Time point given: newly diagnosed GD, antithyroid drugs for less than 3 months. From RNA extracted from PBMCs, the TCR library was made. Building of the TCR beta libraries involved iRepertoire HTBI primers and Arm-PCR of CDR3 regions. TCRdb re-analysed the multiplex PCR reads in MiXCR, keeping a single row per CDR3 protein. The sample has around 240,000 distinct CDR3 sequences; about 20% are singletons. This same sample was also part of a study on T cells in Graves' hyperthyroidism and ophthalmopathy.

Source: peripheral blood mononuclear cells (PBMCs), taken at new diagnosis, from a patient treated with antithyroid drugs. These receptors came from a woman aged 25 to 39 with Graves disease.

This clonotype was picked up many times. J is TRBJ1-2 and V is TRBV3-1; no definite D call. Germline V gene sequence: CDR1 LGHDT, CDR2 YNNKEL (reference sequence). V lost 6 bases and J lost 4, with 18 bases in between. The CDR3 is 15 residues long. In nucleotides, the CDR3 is TGTGCCAGCAGTCCTCGCTCGGGCGCTTCCTATGGCTACACCTTC. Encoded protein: CASSPRSGASYGYTF.

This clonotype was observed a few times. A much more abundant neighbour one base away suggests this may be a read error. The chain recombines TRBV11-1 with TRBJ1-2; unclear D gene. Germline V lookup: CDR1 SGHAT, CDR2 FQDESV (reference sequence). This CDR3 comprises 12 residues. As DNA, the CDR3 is TGTGCCGGCAGCTTAGATTGGAGTGGCTACACCTTC. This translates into CAGSLDWSGYTF.

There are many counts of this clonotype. The CDR3 DNA is TGCGCCAGCAGCCTAGGGACAGGCCAAACTAACTATGGCTACACCTTC. Its protein is CASSLGTGQTNYGYTF. The rearrangement uses TRBV4-1 and TRBJ1-2; 8 nucleotides line up with TRBD1. Unmatched junction bases numbered 7, after V lost 4 bases and J lost 0 bases. CDR3 size: 16 residues. The germline gives CDR1 MGHRA, CDR2 YSYEKL.

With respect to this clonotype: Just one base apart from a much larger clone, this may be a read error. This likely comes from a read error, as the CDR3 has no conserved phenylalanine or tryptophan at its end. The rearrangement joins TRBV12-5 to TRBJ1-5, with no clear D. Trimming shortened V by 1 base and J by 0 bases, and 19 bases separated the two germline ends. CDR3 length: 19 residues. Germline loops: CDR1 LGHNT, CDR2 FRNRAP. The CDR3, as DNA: TGTGCTAGTGGTTTGGAACTTACGGATAGACAATATAGCAATCAGCCCCAGCATTTA. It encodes CASGLELTDRQYSNQPQHL.

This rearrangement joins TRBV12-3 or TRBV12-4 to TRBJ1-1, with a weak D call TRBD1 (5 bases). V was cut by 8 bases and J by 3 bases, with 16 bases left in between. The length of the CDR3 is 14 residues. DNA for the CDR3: TGTGCCAGCTATTCTTGGGGGGTTGACACTGAAGCTTTCTTT. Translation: CASYSWGVDTEAFF.

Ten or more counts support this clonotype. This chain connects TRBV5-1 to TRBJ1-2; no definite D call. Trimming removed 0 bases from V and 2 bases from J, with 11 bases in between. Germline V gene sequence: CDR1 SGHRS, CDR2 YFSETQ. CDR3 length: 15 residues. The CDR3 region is CASSLDGRQNYGYTF. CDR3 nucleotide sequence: TGCGCCAGCAGCTTGGACGGACGTCAGAACTATGGCTACACCTTC.